The 9 T cell receptor beta chains listed next were all sequenced from one sample in a study of shared clonotypes between healthy human individuals. Generated by immunoSEQ multiplex PCR, the TCRdb table keeps only in-frame clones and is missing some. This sample has roughly 1,500,000 clones; 97% to 99% occur once, and the top ten carry approximately 0.38%. Sequenced input: naive CD4+ T cells sorted from blood. Subset here: CD45RA+ positively selected. The receptors originated from a man aged 25 to 45 in good health.

This sequence joins TRBV2 and TRBJ1-5, with no clear D. Germline V gene sequence: CDR1 SNHLY, CDR2 FYNNEI. The CDR3 spans 13 residues. V lost 4 bases, J lost 8 bases, and 12 bases lay in between. CDR3 in DNA: TGTGCCAGCAGTGTTGATCCCCTTGAGCCCCAGCATTTT. This gives the protein CASSVDPLEPQHF.

The genes are TRBV18 and TRBJ2-1; 10 bases align to TRBD2. The trim removed 1 base at V and 2 bases at J, leaving 5 bases unmatched. CDR1 is KGHSH and CDR2 is LQKENI in the germline V gene. CDR3 size: 17 residues. For the CDR3, the DNA is TGTGCCAGCTCACCACTCCCCAGCGGGGGGGCCTACAATGAGCAGTTCTTC. It specifies CASSPLPSGGAYNEQFF.

The chain is built from TRBV13 and TRBJ2-7, with D perhaps TRBD2 (6 bases). The CDR3 length is 15 residues. Per the germline V gene, CDR1 is PRHDT and CDR2 is FYEKMQ (reference sequence). V shed 1 base and J shed 4 bases, with 14 bases lying between them. The CDR3 DNA is TGTGCCAGCAGCTTAGCGACTAGGAGGGATTACGAGCAGTACTTC. Encoded protein: CASSLATRRDYEQYF.

The rearrangement uses TRBV28 and TRBJ2-3; D could derive from TRBD1 or TRBD2 (5 bases each). V gave up 3 bases and J gave up 2 bases, with 15 bases separating them. The CDR3 consists of 16 residues. Germline CDR1 and CDR2: MDHEN and SYDVKM. Here the CDR3 DNA reads TGTGCCAGCAGTTTGTCTGGTGCAGGGACCACAGATACGCAGTATTTT. Its translation is CASSLSGAGTTDTQYF.

The chain carries TRBV30 and TRBJ1-2, with D tentatively TRBD1 (5 bases). Germline CDR1 and CDR2: GTSNPN and SVGIG (reference sequence). The CDR3 is 14 residues long. Trimming left V 8 bases short and J 0 bases short, with 16 bases between. CDR3 in amino acids: CAGRRGFSNYGYTF. DNA for the CDR3: TGTGCCGGCAGAAGGGGTTTTTCTAACTATGGCTACACCTTC.

The chain uses TRBV6-6 and TRBJ2-3; 7 bases line up with TRBD1. V was pared by 5 bases and J by 1 base, with 6 bases of the junction left unmatched. Germline V gene sequence: CDR1 MNHNY, CDR2 SVGAGI (reference sequence). The CDR3 covers 15 residues. The CDR3, as DNA: TGTGCCAGCAGTCCCAGGACAGGAGGCACAGATACGCAGTATTTT. As protein: CASSPRTGGTDTQYF.

Notes on this clone: Other DNA sequences from this sample encode an identical CDR3 as well. Here the CDR3 reads CASSRAGGRSSYNEQFF. CDR3 bases: TGTGCCAGCTCACGGGCGGGAGGAAGGAGCTCCTACAATGAGCAGTTCTTC. The V call is TRBV18, the J call TRBJ2-1, with 8 nucleotides matching TRBD2. Germline V gene data show CDR1 as KGHSH and CDR2 as LQKENI. This CDR3 spans 17 amino acids. V was pared by 4 bases and J by 0 bases, with 8 bases of the junction left unmatched.

This rearrangement joins TRBV15 to TRBJ2-3, with D possibly TRBD2 on 6 matching bases. The CDR3 extends over 15 amino acids. Trimming removed 3 bases at V and 4 bases at J, with 14 bases between. CDR1 LNHNV and CDR2 YYDKDF come from the germline V gene (reference sequence). This chain's CDR3 is CATSRGEGGADTQYF. DNA of the CDR3: TGTGCCACCAGCAGGGGGGAAGGAGGGGCAGATACGCAGTATTTT.

The chain joins TRBV11-2 to TRBJ2-7; TRBD2 is a possible D gene (6 bases). The CDR3 is 17 amino acids. The V gene's germline CDR1 is SGHAT and CDR2 FQNNGV. V lost 5 bases, J lost 2 bases, and 22 bases lay in between. The CDR3, as DNA: TGTGCCAGCAGCCCTTCACGGTCGCGACGGACTACCTACGAGCAGTACTTC. It codes for CASSPSRSRRTTYEQYF.